This is a list of T cell receptor beta chains from one sample in a study of neurological immune-mediated disorders. TCRdb called the 5' RACE reads again in MiXCR, with one record for every CDR3 protein. The sample consists of 39,000 or so distinct CDR3 sequences, 4% to 5.5% of them appearing once. Sequencing input: CD4+ T cells from blood. The receptor source for this set is a man younger than 30 in good health. Each CDR3 is given with its conserved first and last residue. The D gene is left open where the match is weak. Rows may omit the clone size; those that give it use once, few, many or a size class.

D: NA; size: many; J: TRBJ1-1; V: TRBV5-1; CDR3: CASSLVGTGNTEAFF; DNA: TGCGCCAGCAGCTTGGTTGGGACGGGGAACACTGAAGCTTTCTTT
D: TRBD2; size: many; J: TRBJ2-3; V: TRBV12-3/TRBV12-4; CDR3: CASSPPSGADTQYF; DNA: TGTGCCAGCAGCCCTCCTAGCGGGGCCGATACGCAGTATTTT
D: NA; size: few; J: TRBJ2-5; V: TRBV20-1; CDR3: CSASLRAGLKETQYF; DNA: TGCAGTGCTAGCCTAAGAGCAGGCCTTAAAGAGACCCAGTACTTC
D: NA; size: many; J: TRBJ2-3; V: TRBV20-1; CDR3: CSAPGVRGGATDTQYF; DNA: TGCAGTGCGCCCGGCGTAAGGGGGGGGGCTACAGATACGCAGTATTTT
D: NA; size: many; J: TRBJ2-2; V: TRBV20-1; CDR3: CSARQRAGNTGELFF; DNA: TGCAGTGCTAGGCAGCGGGCGGGGAACACCGGGGAGCTGTTTTTT
D: NA; size: many; J: TRBJ1-5; V: TRBV7-2; CDR3: CASSPQAGHNQPQHF; DNA: TGTGCCAGCAGCCCCCAGGCAGGCCACAATCAGCCCCAGCATTTT
D: TRBD2; size: many; J: TRBJ2-3; V: TRBV7-2; CDR3: CASSLVVTSGGALDTQYF; DNA: TGTGCCAGCAGCTTAGTTGTGACTAGCGGGGGGGCCTTAGATACGCAGTATTTT
D: TRBD2; size: many; J: TRBJ2-5; V: TRBV4-2; CDR3: CASSQDAGGGYQETQYF; DNA: TGTGCCAGCAGCCAAGATGCGGGCGGGGGGTACCAAGAGACCCAGTACTTC
D: NA; size: many; J: TRBJ1-3; V: TRBV6-5; CDR3: CASSSDRVFSGNTIYF; DNA: TGTGCCAGCAGCTCCGACCGGGTTTTCTCTGGAAACACCATATATTTT
D: NA; size: many; J: TRBJ1-2; V: TRBV7-9; CDR3: CASTTENYGYTF; DNA: TGTGCCAGCACGACAGAAAACTATGGCTACACCTTC
D: NA; size: many; J: TRBJ2-6; V: TRBV11-1; CDR3: CASSLHRVAGANVLTF; DNA: TGTGCCAGCAGCCTCCACCGGGTTGCTGGGGCCAACGTCCTGACTTTC
D: NA; size: NA; J: TRBJ1-1; V: TRBV6-5; CDR3: CDSSYYGEAFF; DNA: TGTGACAGCAGTTACTATGGTGAAGCTTTCTTT
D: TRBD1; size: many; J: TRBJ2-6; V: TRBV5-1; CDR3: CASTWRAGGSSGANVLTF; DNA: TGCGCCAGCACCTGGAGGGCAGGGGGCAGCTCTGGGGCCAACGTCCTGACTTTC